This entry features one T cell receptor beta chain sequence. Its cognate antigen is unknown. Those donating, healthy Caucasian individuals from Russia, were aged about 6 to 95. Alongside a J-beta primer mix, a sample-barcoded 5' primer served in a second PCR lasting about 7 to 11 cycles. A template-switch adaptor with 12 random nucleotides tagged each cDNA molecule. TCRdb called the 5' RACE reads again in MiXCR, with one record for every CDR3 protein. Of about 750,000 distinct CDR3 sequences listed, 53% are singletons. The data belong to a study of blood T cells in healthy people across ages. General study results and limits: Unsorted PBMCs ruled out conclusive naive versus antigen-experienced comparison. Measured against age, TCR beta diversity per million T cells decreased in a roughly linear manner.

The CDR3 extends over 11 amino acids. The sequence came from an older man in good health. Sequenced material: blood. The chain links TRBV12-3 or TRBV12-4 to TRBJ2-5, with D unresolved. TRBJ2-7 explains the end of the DNA better; the J call may be wrong. This CDR3 is CASSSRAEQYF. The CDR3 coding sequence is TGTGCCAGCAGTTCCCGAGCCGAGCAGTACTTC.